This is a list of T cell receptor beta chains from one sample in a study of T cells in Graves' hyperthyroidism and ophthalmopathy. MiXCR, applied by TCRdb to the multiplex PCR reads, yields one record per CDR3 protein. The data show some 530,000 distinct CDR3 sequences, around a fifth seen once. The sample comprised blood. The receptors derive from a woman between 70 and 85 years old with Graves' ophthalmopathy. CDR3s include the opening cysteine and the closing phenylalanine or tryptophan. A D gene is named only where the DNA matches it firmly. A clone size is listed for some rows: how often the clone was seen (once, few, many), or a class if it is expanded.

>TRBV6-1|once|-|TRBJ1-2
TGTGCCAGCAGGTCAGGGGTCTTCTATGGCTACACCTTC
CASRSGVFYGYTF
>TRBV7-2|-|TRBD1|TRBJ1-2
TGTGCCAGCAGCAACTTCCTGGACAGGGTTCGCGGCTACACCTTC
CASSNFLDRVRGYTF
>TRBV6-2/TRBV6-3|-|TRBD2|TRBJ2-7
TGTGCCAGCAGTCAAAGTCGCGGGAGAACTGGGGAGCAGTACTTC
CASSQSRGRTGEQYF
>TRBV6-2/TRBV6-3|few|-|TRBJ2-2
TGTGCCAGCAGTTACCTTCTAGCGTCCGGGGAGCTGTTTTTT
CASSYLLASGELFF
>TRBV28|many|-|TRBJ1-2
TGTGCCAGCAGTTTCGGGTCAGGCCCTGACTATGGCTACACCTTC
CASSFGSGPDYGYTF
>TRBV20-1|-|-|TRBJ2-3
TGCAGTGCTAGAGTTCCCCAGGGTGTAGATACGCAGTATTTT
CSARVPQGVDTQYF
>TRBV6-5|many|-|TRBJ1-1
TGTGCCAGCAGTTCCTTGAGTATGACTGAAGCTTTCTTT
CASSSLSMTEAFF
>TRBV25-1|few|TRBD1|TRBJ2-5
TGTGCCAGCAGTGAATCAGGGGGCGTTAAGACCCAGTACTTC
CASSESGGVKTQYF
>TRBV5-1|few|-|TRBJ1-6
TGCGCCAGCAGCCCTGGACAGAGTAATTCACCCCTCCACTTT
CASSPGQSNSPLHF
>TRBV6-2/TRBV6-3|few|-|TRBJ2-6
TGTGCCAGCAGCCGTACCTACTCTGGGGCCAACGTCCTGACTTTC
CASSRTYSGANVLTF
>TRBV7-3|-|-|TRBJ2-1
TGTGCCAGCAGCGGAGAACCGGGAGCCCCCCCGTTCTTC
CASSGEPGAPPFF
>TRBV7-8|-|TRBD2|TRBJ2-7
TGTGCCAGCAGCCTTAGACTAGCGGGATGGTCCTACGAGCAGTACTTC
CASSLRLAGWSYEQYF
>TRBV29-1|-|-|TRBJ1-1
TGCAGCGTCGAGCCTTCCACTGAAGCTTTCTTT
CSVEPSTEAFF
>TRBV12-3/TRBV12-4|many|-|TRBJ1-5
TGTGCCAGCAGTTTCTCCTCGGGGGACAATCAGCCCCAGCATTTT
CASSFSSGDNQPQHF
>TRBV6-1|few|-|TRBJ1-2
TGTGCCAGCAGTAGAAGACAGAACTATGGCTACACCTTC
CASSRRQNYGYTF
>TRBV2|few|-|TRBJ2-7
TGTGCCAGCAGCCGGGGGGCGGGGTACGAGCAGTACTTC
CASSRGAGYEQYF
>TRBV12-3/TRBV12-4|many|-|TRBJ2-7
TGTGCCAGCAGTTTTCACTCGGAAGACTACGAGCAGTACTTC
CASSFHSEDYEQYF